A selection of T cell receptor beta chains follows, all from one sample in a study of breast tumors, draining lymph nodes, adjacent tissues. TCRdb re-called the multiplex PCR reads through MiXCR, storing one row per CDR3 protein. Seen here are 60,000 to 75,000 distinct CDR3 sequences, roughly 59% observed once, and the top ten hold around 20%. Input material: breast tumor tissue. These receptors all stem from a female donor with breast cancer. Some clones in this sample may be carry-over from other donors' samples. The CDR3 runs from the conserved cysteine through the conserved F or W. Some rows mark clone size as missing; the rest say once, few, many or name a class of expanded clone.

clone size,V gene,CDR3 protein
many,TRBV6-5,CASSHSGERGYTF
once,TRBV4-1,CASSPGTGTHNSPLHF
-,TRBV5-1,CASSFGGGADTEAFF
many,TRBV6-5,CASSYSGERGYTF
many,TRBV2,CASNGGVGETQYF
-,TRBV6-2/TRBV6-3,CASSYDSTSGGDGEQYF
-,TRBV6-4,CASSDTGEIGELFF
-,TRBV7-7,CASSLDSANTGELFF
many,TRBV3-1,CASSPDGNQPQHF
many,TRBV2,CASNGLALYNEQFF
many,TRBV6-2/TRBV6-3,CASSHGPSTDTQYF
-,TRBV6-2/TRBV6-3,CASKQGGNTEAFF
many,TRBV10-2,CASSSSGRGTGELFF
once,TRBV10-3,CAISESGRGSNEQFF
many,TRBV6-1,CASSEGGQGARGYTF
-,TRBV6-2/TRBV6-3,CASSYGQRELGHNEQFF
once,TRBV3-1,CASSQDLARERGYTF
many,TRBV6-1,CAGTTGGRETQYF
many,TRBV6-2/TRBV6-3,CVSSPGLAGGPRETQYF
-,TRBV20-1,CSATGLGQETQYF
-,TRBV7-8,CASSLYSDEKLFF
many,TRBV5-8,CASSPTKQGGGYTF
-,TRBV15,CAASSALARVPTYEQYF
-,TRBV25-1,CASSEGGVGDTQYF
once,TRBV7-3,CASSSSSNTGELFF
-,TRBV19,CASSIDSGQSPLHF
many,TRBV30,CACRAGGTGELFF
-,TRBV24-1,CATSDASGRLADTQYF
-,TRBV6-2/TRBV6-3,CASSHTDGAGNTIYF
-,TRBV5-6,CASSPILGAGNTEAFF
-,TRBV27,CASSSGLAGGTDTQYF
-,TRBV19,CASSISGASNQPQHF
many,TRBV20-1,CSARGWGGGLQETQYF
-,TRBV19,CASTQGTLAGLQETQYF
-,TRBV5-1,CASSVTSGRGDEQFF
-,TRBV5-6,CASSLMGSGNEQFF
-,TRBV2,CASSVRVRGYTF
many,TRBV14,CASGGAGDSYEQYF
once,TRBV12-3/TRBV12-4,CASSSFYRDRSPKSGNTIYF
many,TRBV5-6,CASSSWTGLTGELFF
many,TRBV28,CASSPYEQYF
-,TRBV20-1,CSAHDRGRNEQYF
many,TRBV27,CASSFSGGPLHF
-,TRBV6-2/TRBV6-3,CASSLAGMGQYF
many,TRBV19,CASSTGGTGGNEQFF
-,TRBV12-3/TRBV12-4,CASSPSSGMDGYTF
-,TRBV5-1,CASSLSPWTGAGTGELFF
-,TRBV9,CASTPLGTGEQYF
-,TRBV6-1,CASTLQDTGELFF
-,TRBV20-1,CSAGGTGASNQPQHF
-,TRBV7-9,CASSLEGKGNSPLHF
many,TRBV11-2,CASSLIRDPYEQYF
-,TRBV7-9,CASSRGLAGASTDTQYF
many,TRBV28,CASSLLRAEDGYTF
many,TRBV10-3,CAISESTGTPYEQYF
-,TRBV29-1,CSVGHPDSGNTIYF
-,TRBV20-1,CSAMEGQGENQPQHF
-,TRBV20-1,CSARTGETTYREQFF
-,TRBV4-2,CASSFSGLYGYTF
-,TRBV29-1,CSVARGHNQPQHF